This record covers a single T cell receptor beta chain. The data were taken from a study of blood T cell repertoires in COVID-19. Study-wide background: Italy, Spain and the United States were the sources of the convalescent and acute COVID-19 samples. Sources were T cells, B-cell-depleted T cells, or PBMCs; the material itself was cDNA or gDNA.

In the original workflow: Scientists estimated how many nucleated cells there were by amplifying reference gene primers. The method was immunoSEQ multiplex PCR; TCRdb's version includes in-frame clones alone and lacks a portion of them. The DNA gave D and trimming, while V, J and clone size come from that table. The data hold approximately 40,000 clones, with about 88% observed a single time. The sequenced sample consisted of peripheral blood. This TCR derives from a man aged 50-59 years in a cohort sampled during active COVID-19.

The CDR3 DNA reads as TGTGCCAGACTCGGCGGCCAAGAGACCCAGTACTTC. It codes for CARLGGQETQYF. The chain recombines TRBV21-1 with TRBJ2-5; no DNA check was done on the table's D call, TRBD2. TRBV21-1 is a listed pseudogene. CDR3 length: 12 residues.